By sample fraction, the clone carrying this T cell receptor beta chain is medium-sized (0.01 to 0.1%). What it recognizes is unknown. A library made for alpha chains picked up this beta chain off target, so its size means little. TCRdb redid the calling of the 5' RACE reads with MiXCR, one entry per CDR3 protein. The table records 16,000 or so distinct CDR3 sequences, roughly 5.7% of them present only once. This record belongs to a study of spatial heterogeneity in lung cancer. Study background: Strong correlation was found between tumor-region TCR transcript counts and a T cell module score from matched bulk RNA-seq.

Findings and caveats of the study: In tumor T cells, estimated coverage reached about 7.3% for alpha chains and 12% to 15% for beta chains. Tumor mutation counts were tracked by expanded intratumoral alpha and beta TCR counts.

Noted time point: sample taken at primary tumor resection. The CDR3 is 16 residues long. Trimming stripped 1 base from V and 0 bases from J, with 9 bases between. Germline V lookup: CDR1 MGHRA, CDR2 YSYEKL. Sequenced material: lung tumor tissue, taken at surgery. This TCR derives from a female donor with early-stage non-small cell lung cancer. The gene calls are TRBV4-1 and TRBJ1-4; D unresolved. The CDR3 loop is CASSQGSGTTNEKLFF. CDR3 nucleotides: TGCGCCAGCAGCCAAGGTTCAGGAACAACTAATGAAAAACTGTTTTTT.